This passage covers 9 T cell receptor beta chains from one sample sequenced in a study of human T cells and chemical hapten exposure (dated by TCRdb to the early 2020s). Library preparation was by RACE. Sequenced on a NextSeq 500. In-frame beta chains were kept once TCRdb had trimmed the public reads at Q25 with fastp and called clones with MiXCR. All rows with the same CDR3 protein become a single entry with the most common DNA and genes. In all, the sample holds 50,000 to 70,000 distinct CDR3 sequences, and more than 8% of those were seen once. The ten biggest clones cover around 10% of the sample. The intended sense of this specimen's time point label: pre-sensitization, week 0. Interpreted using the paper, the treatment or condition label stands for: therapeutic diphenylcyclopropenone sensitization with weekly scalp DPC. The sequencing here drew on whole blood, taken in connection with sensitization to the hapten diphenylcyclopropenone (DPC). These receptor sequences come from a man between 35 and 55 years old with alopecia areata. Some clones in this sample may be carry-over from other donors' samples.

This clonotype showed up many times. The CDR3 reads CASSFPGELFF. The CDR3 nucleotides are TGTGCCAGCAGTTTCCCCGGGGAGCTGTTTTTT. The gene calls are TRBV5-6 and TRBJ2-2; D remains unclear. CDR1 and CDR2 from the germline V gene are SGHDT and YYEEEE. The CDR3 has 11 amino acids. V lost 5 bases, J lost 6 bases, and 5 bases lay in between. Filled out from reference TRBV5-6 and TRBJ2-2, the complete variable domain reads DAGVTQSPTHLIKTRGQQVTLRCSPKSGHDTVSWYQQALGQGPQFIFQYYEEEERQRGNFPDRFSGHQFPNYSSELNVNALLLGDSALYLCASSFPGELFFGEGSRLTVL.

This sequence joins TRBV7-2 and TRBJ1-5; possible D gene TRBD1, 6 bases. CDR3 length: 14 amino acids. CDR1 SGHTA and CDR2 FQGNSA come from the germline V gene. The V end was cut by 1 base, the J end by 11 bases, with 15 bases between. The CDR3 region is CASSLGGQYTTQHF. Here the CDR3 DNA reads TGTGCCAGCAGCTTAGGAGGACAGTACACCACCCAGCATTTT.

The rearrangement links TRBV5-6 to TRBJ2-1; D uncertain. Looked up from germline, CDR1 is SGHDT and CDR2 is YYEEEE. V dropped 2 bases and J dropped 4 bases, with 13 bases sitting between them. The CDR3 is made up of 15 amino acids. The CDR3: CASSFEQTSYNEQFF. DNA for the CDR3: TGTGCCAGCAGCTTTGAACAGACCTCTTACAATGAGCAGTTCTTC.

Remarks on this clonotype: A read error may explain this, as a much larger clone is one base away. The rearrangement uses TRBV20-1 and TRBJ2-7; 8 bases agree with TRBD2. V was pared by 6 bases and J by 4 bases, with 8 bases of the junction left unmatched. The CDR3 contains 13 residues. The germline V gene has CDR1 DFQATT and CDR2 SNEGSKA (reference sequence). The CDR3 here is CSARSGGIYEQYF. As DNA, the CDR3 is TGCAGTGCCCGGAGCGGGGGTATATACGAGCAGTACTTC.

The V and J genes are TRBV4-3 and TRBJ2-1, with D tentatively TRBD2 (6 bases). Trimming cost V 6 bases and J 9 bases, with 12 bases left between them. Looked up from germline, CDR1 is LGHNA and CDR2 is YSLEER. The CDR3 extends over 12 amino acids. In DNA, the CDR3 is TGCGCCAGCAGTAATCCGGGGGTTGAGCAGTTCTTC. Encoded protein: CASSNPGVEQFF.

V and J are TRBV25-1 and TRBJ2-7; D may match TRBD1 or TRBD2 (5 bases each). The CDR3 contains 11 residues. Germline CDR1 MGHDK, CDR2 SYGVNS. Trimming stripped 2 bases from V and 10 bases from J, with 9 bases between. The CDR3 loop is CASSEGTRQYF. The CDR3 DNA follows: TGTGCCAGCAGTGAAGGGACCCGTCAGTACTTC.

A remark on this clonotype: A read error is possible here, since a much larger clone lies one base away. The chain links TRBV14 to TRBJ2-7; weak D call: TRBD1 (6 bases). Looked up from germline, CDR1 is SGHDN and CDR2 is FVKESK. This CDR3 contains 14 residues. Trimming took off 4 bases at V and 2 bases at J, with 12 bases between the two ends. CDR3 protein: CASSPQKGAYEQYF. For the CDR3, the DNA is TGTGCCAGCAGCCCGCAAAAGGGGGCCTACGAGCAGTACTTC. Supplemented by reference TRBV14 and TRBJ2-7, the full variable domain reads EAGVTQFPSHSVIEKGQTVTLRCDPISGHDNLYWYRRVMGKEIKFLLHFVKESKQDESGMPNNRFLAERTGGTYSTLKVQPAELEDSGVYFCASSPQKGAYEQYFGPGTRLTVT.

The chain has TRBV30 and TRBJ2-7; no clear D gene. V dropped 2 bases and J dropped 5 bases, with 7 bases sitting between them. The CDR3 length is 11 residues. Germline V lookup: CDR1 GTSNPN, CDR2 SVGIG (reference sequence). CDR3 loop: CAWSFKNEQYF. CDR3 bases: TGTGCCTGGAGTTTCAAGAACGAGCAGTACTTC.

This clonotype turned up a few times. The chain couples TRBV4-3 to TRBJ2-5; D is unclear. The CDR3 is 14 residues long. Per germline, CDR1 LGHNA and CDR2 YSLEER. Trimming took off 0 bases at V and 4 bases at J, with 9 bases between the two ends. DNA of the CDR3: TGCGCCAGCAGCCAAGAAAGGGTACGAGAGACCCAGTACTTC. Its translation is CASSQERVRETQYF.